This T cell receptor beta chain came from a study of cytomegalovirus exposure and HLA in healthy donors. Study-level results: A later analysis associated some 18,000 TCR beta sequences with HLA alleles at a 0.05 false discovery rate. Among TCR sequences, most were rare, though some public TCRs appeared in many donors. For TCR beta chains, V- and J-gene trimming was later linked to a missense DCLRE1C variant.

This clone appeared once. Its antigen is undetermined. V lost 4 bases, J lost 0 bases, and 13 bases lay in between. Germline V gene lookup returns CDR1 SGHRS and CDR2 YFSETQ. The CDR3 contains 15 residues. The study ran its PCR with 60 Vbeta and 13 Jbeta primers. Only in-frame clones appear in the TCRdb table, and some are missing; sequencing was by immunoSEQ multiplex PCR. The profile covers tens of thousands of clones, with roughly 74% appearing a single time and approximately 6.3% taken by the ten largest. The V gene is TRBV5-1, the J gene TRBJ1-2; D is perhaps TRBD1 (6 bases). The receptor was derived from a man aged 25 to 40 in good health and CMV-seronegative. Specimen: PBMCs. The CDR3 coding sequence is TGCGCCAGCAGCCTGGACAGAGTTTCTAACTATGGCTACACCTTC. This codes for CASSLDRVSNYGYTF.